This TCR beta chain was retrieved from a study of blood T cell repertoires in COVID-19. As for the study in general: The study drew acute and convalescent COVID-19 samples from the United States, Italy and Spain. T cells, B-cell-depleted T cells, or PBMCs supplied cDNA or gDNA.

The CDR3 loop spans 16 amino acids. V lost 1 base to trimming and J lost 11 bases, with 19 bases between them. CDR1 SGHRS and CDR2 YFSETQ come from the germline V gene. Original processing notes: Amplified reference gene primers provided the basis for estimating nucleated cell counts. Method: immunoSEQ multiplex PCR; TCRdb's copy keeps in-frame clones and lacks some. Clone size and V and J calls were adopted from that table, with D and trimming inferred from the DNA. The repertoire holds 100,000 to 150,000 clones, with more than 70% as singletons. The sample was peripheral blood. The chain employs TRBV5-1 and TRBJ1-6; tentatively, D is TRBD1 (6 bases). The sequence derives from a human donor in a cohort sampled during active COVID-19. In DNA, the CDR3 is TGCGCCAGCAGCTTGAGATCGGGGTCAGAGGGGGCACCCCTCCACTTT. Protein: CASSLRSGSEGAPLHF.